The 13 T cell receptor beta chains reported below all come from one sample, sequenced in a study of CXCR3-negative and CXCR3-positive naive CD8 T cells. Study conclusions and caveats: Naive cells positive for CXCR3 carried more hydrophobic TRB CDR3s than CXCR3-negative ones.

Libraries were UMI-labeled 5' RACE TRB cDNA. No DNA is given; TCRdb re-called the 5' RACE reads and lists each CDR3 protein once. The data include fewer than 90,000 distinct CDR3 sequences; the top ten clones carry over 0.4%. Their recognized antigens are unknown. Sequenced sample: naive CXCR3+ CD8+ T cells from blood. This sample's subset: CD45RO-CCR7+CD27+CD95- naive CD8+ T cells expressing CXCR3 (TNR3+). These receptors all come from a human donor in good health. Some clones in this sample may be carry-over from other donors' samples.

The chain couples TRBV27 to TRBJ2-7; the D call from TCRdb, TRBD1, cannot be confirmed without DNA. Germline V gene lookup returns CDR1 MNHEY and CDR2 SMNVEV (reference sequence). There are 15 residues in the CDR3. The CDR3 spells CASRPRGVIPYEQYF.

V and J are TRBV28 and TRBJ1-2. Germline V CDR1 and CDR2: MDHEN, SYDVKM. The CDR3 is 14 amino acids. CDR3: CASSPQKFNYGYTF.

The CDR3 loop reads CASTSRDIYYEQYF. The chain links TRBV3-1 to TRBJ2-7; TCRdb selects TRBD1, and the lack of DNA leaves this call unchecked. The CDR3 is 14 amino acids. Germline CDR1 LGHDT, CDR2 YNNKEL (reference sequence).

The CDR3 here is CASSPGDSSYEQYF. J is TRBJ2-7 and V is TRBV18; absent DNA, TCRdb's TRBD1 call cannot be checked. CDR3 length equals 14 residues. Looked up from germline, CDR1 is KGHSH and CDR2 is LQKENI.

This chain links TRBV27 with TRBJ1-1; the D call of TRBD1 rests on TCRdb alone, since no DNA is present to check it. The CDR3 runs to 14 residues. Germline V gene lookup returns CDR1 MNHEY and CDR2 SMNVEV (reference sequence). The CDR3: CASSWDNSNTEAFF.

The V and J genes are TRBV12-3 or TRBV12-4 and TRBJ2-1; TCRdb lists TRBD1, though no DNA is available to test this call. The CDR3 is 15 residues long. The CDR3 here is CASTPPDRARNEQFF.

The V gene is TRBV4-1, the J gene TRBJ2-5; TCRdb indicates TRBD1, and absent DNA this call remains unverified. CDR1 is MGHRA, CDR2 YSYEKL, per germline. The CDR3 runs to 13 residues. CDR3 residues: CASSQDRAETQYF.

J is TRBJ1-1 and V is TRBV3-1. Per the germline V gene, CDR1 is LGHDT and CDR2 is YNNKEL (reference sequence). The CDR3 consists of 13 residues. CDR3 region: CASSPIEVNEAFF.

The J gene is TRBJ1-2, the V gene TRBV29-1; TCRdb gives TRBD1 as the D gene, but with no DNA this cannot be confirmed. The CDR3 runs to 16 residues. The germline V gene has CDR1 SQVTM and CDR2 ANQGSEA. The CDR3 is CSVERTGGGWDYGYTF.

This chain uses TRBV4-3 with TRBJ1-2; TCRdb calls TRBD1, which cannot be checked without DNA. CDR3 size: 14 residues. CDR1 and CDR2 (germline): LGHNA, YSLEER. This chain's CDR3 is CASSPRGAVYGYTF.

The CDR3 here is CASTIVGDTEAFF. V gene TRBV11-3 combines with J gene TRBJ1-1; TCRdb gives TRBD1 as the D gene, but with no DNA this cannot be confirmed. This CDR3 contains 13 residues. In germline, CDR1 is SGHNT, CDR2 YENEEA.

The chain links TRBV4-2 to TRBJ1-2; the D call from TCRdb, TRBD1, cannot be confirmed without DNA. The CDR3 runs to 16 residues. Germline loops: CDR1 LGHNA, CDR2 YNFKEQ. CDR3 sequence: CASSQVQGANAYGYTF.

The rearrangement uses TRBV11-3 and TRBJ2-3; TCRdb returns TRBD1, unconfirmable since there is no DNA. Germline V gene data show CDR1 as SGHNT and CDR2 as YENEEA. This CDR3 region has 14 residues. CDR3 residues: CASSGRDNTDTQYF.